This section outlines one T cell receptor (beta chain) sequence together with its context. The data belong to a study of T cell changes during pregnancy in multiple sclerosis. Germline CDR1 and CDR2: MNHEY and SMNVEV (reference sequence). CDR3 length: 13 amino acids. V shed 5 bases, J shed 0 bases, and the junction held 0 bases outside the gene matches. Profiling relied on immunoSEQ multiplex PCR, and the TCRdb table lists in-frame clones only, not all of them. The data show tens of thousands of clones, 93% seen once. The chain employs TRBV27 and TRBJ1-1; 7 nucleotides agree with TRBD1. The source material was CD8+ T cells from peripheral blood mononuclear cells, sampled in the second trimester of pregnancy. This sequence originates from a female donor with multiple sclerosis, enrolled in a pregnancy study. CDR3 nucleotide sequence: TGTGCCAGCAGTACAGGGGTGAACACTGAAGCTTTCTTT. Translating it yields CASSTGVNTEAFF.